A single sample gave rise to the 27 T cell receptor beta chains below, sequenced in a study of a mutant IDH1 vaccine in newly diagnosed glioma. Noted time point: baseline, week 1 (first vaccination visit). Treatment defined: pre-vaccination baseline after standard-of-care therapy. Sequencing used immunoSEQ multiplex PCR; TCRdb keeps in-frame clones, though not all of them. The sample consists of about 88,000 clones, about 80% of them appearing once. Here the sequenced sample was PBMCs, taken from a glioma patient treated with radiotherapy, temozolomide or both. The receptors derive from a middle-aged man with glioma. Some clones in this sample may be carry-over from other donors' samples.

The V call is TRBV2, the J call TRBJ1-2, with a possible D match to TRBD1 (5 bases). CDR1 and CDR2 (germline): SNHLY, FYNNEI. Between the trimmed V and J ends, which lost 8 bases and 8 bases, there was a span of 9 bases. CDR3 size: 10 residues. This CDR3 reads CASGGVGYTF. The CDR3 region has the DNA TGTGCCAGCGGGGGGGTGGGCTACACCTTC.

This chain joins TRBV30 and TRBJ2-5; TRBD2 aligns across 11 bases. The V gene's germline CDR1 is GTSNPN and CDR2 SVGIG (reference sequence). With 3 bases clipped from V and 4 bases from J, the junction kept 19 bases outside the gene matches. CDR3 size: 19 residues. The CDR3 DNA sequence: TGTGCCTGGAGGGGGGCCACCCGGGCCCTAGCGGGGGGCACAGAGACCCAGTACTTC. It specifies CAWRGATRALAGGTETQYF. Based on the CDR3 plus reference TRBV30 and TRBJ2-5, the full variable domain is SQTIHQWPATLVQPVGSPLSLECTVEGTSNPNLYWYRQAAGRGLQLLFYSVGIGQISSEVPQNLSASRPQDRQFILSSKKLLLSDSGFYLCAWRGATRALAGGTETQYFGPGTRLLVL.

This clone was recorded only once. The rearrangement links TRBV5-4 to TRBJ1-2; TRBD1 is a possible D gene (6 bases). The CDR3 loop spans 16 amino acids. The V gene lost 0 bases and the J gene lost 3 bases, with 15 bases spanning the gap. Germline CDR1 SGHNT, CDR2 YYREEE (reference sequence). CDR3 region: CASSLEGNRGDYGYTF. The DNA of the CDR3 is TGTGCCAGCAGCTTGGAGGGGAATAGGGGGGACTATGGCTACACCTTC.

The chain employs TRBV19 and TRBJ2-6, with D possibly matching TRBD2 (6 bases). Between the trimmed V and J ends, which lost 5 bases and 2 bases, there was a span of 10 bases. Germline V gene lookup returns CDR1 LNHDA and CDR2 SQIVND (reference sequence). This CDR3 region has 15 residues. The CDR3 DNA reads TGTGCCAGTAGTTTACGGGGGACTGGGGCCAACGTCCTGACTTTC. Protein: CASSLRGTGANVLTF.

The rearrangement joins TRBV6-5 to TRBJ2-7, with 9 bases that match TRBD2. This CDR3 has 14 amino acids. Germline lookup yields CDR1 MNHEY and CDR2 SVGAGI. J lost 5 bases, V lost 6 bases, and 8 bases had no gene match. DNA of the CDR3: TGTGCCAGCAGGGGGCGGGGGGGCCAAGACGAGCAGTACTTC. This encodes CASRGRGGQDEQYF.

The rearrangement links TRBV14 to TRBJ2-2; no firm D call. Trimming shortened V by 1 base and J by 1 base, and 7 bases separated the two germline ends. Germline V gene sequence: CDR1 SGHDN, CDR2 FVKESK. This CDR3 comprises 15 residues. This CDR3 reads CASSQVRVNTGELFF. The CDR3 DNA reads as TGTGCCAGCAGCCAAGTCCGGGTGAACACCGGGGAGCTGTTTTTT.

The rearrangement links TRBV30 to TRBJ1-5; 7 nucleotides line up with TRBD1. Germline trimming cut 5 bases from V and 7 bases from J; bases unmatched to any gene: 5. Germline CDR1 is GTSNPN and CDR2 is SVGIG (reference sequence). This CDR3 is built from 12 residues. The CDR3 loop is CAWGVQGQPQHF. CDR3 sequence (DNA): TGTGCCTGGGGAGTACAGGGGCAGCCCCAGCATTTT. Full variable domain (missing parts from reference TRBV30 and TRBJ1-5): SQTIHQWPATLVQPVGSPLSLECTVEGTSNPNLYWYRQAAGRGLQLLFYSVGIGQISSEVPQNLSASRPQDRQFILSSKKLLLSDSGFYLCAWGVQGQPQHFGDGTRLSIL.

This clone occurred once. The chain couples TRBV5-4 to TRBJ1-2; TRBD1 aligns across 7 bases. The CDR3 covers 17 residues. After removal of 3 bases from V and 0 bases from J, the junction contained 11 bases not matched to a gene. Germline loops: CDR1 SGHNT, CDR2 YYREEE (reference sequence). In nucleotides, the CDR3 is TGTGCCAGCAGCTCGGCCGACCGGGACAGAGCTAACTATGGCTACACCTTC. Translated: CASSSADRDRANYGYTF. Using reference TRBV5-4 and TRBJ1-2 for the parts outside the CDR3, the full variable domain is ETGVTQSPTHLIKTRGQQVTLRCSSQSGHNTVSWYQQALGQGPQFIFQYYREEENGRGNFPPRFSGLQFPNYSSELNVNALELDDSALYLCASSSADRDRANYGYTFGSGTRLTVV.

This chain uses TRBV7-9 with TRBJ1-1, with D unresolved. CDR1 and CDR2 (germline): SEHNR, FQNEAQ (reference sequence). CDR3 length: 13 amino acids. V lost 4 bases to trimming and J lost 4 bases, with 10 bases between them. The CDR3 coding sequence is TGTGCCAGCAGCTACGAAGCGAGCACTGAAGCTTTCTTT. This codes for CASSYEASTEAFF.

This sequence joins TRBV5-1 and TRBJ2-7; perhaps TRBD1 as D (6 bases). Germline values: CDR1 SGHRS, CDR2 YFSETQ. This CDR3 comprises 15 residues. Trimming took off 3 bases at V and 2 bases at J, with 15 bases between the two ends. The CDR3 is CASSSGQIRTYEQYF. The DNA for the CDR3 is TGCGCCAGCAGCTCCGGACAGATACGCACCTACGAGCAGTACTTC. Full variable domain (remainder filled in from reference TRBV5-1 and TRBJ2-7): KAGVTQTPRYLIKTRGQQVTLSCSPISGHRSVSWYQQTPGQGLQFLFEYFSETQRNKGNFPGRFSGRQFSNSRSEMNVSTLELGDSALYLCASSSGQIRTYEQYFGPGTRLTVT.

This chain joins TRBV6-5 and TRBJ1-1; D unresolved. This CDR3 comprises 13 residues. With 6 bases removed from V and 0 bases from J, the gap between germline ends came to 8 bases. The germline gives CDR1 MNHEY, CDR2 SVGAGI. The CDR3 sequence: CASSRTVNTEAFF. The DNA of the CDR3 is TGTGCCAGCAGCCGGACCGTGAACACTGAAGCTTTCTTT.

The V and J genes are TRBV2 and TRBJ2-7; D is unresolved. V was cut by 4 bases and J by 0 bases, with 7 bases left in between. Germline V gene sequence: CDR1 SNHLY, CDR2 FYNNEI. The length of the CDR3 is 13 residues. CDR3 bases: TGTGCCAGCAGTGCCTCAGACTCCTACGAGCAGTACTTC. It yields the protein CASSASDSYEQYF.

The rearrangement uses TRBV2 and TRBJ1-2; TRBD1 is a possible D gene (6 bases). CDR1 is SNHLY and CDR2 is FYNNEI in the germline V gene. The CDR3 has 13 amino acids. Trimming left V 10 bases short and J 0 bases short, with 12 bases between. The CDR3, as DNA: TGTGCCACTCAGACAGGAGCTAACTATGGCTACACCTTC. This translates into CATQTGANYGYTF.

The V gene is TRBV6-5, the J gene TRBJ2-7, with D perhaps matching TRBD1 or TRBD2 (5 bases each). The V gene lost 6 bases and the J gene lost 2 bases, with 14 bases spanning the gap. Germline-derived CDR1 and CDR2 are MNHEY and SVGAGI. This CDR3 has 14 amino acids. The CDR3 bases are TGTGCCAGCAGCTCGGACAAGGGAGCCTACGAGCAGTACTTC. Protein product: CASSSDKGAYEQYF.

The chain joins TRBV13 to TRBJ2-5; D is perhaps TRBD1 or TRBD2 (5 bases each). The CDR3 covers 13 residues. Trimming stripped 7 bases from V and 5 bases from J, with 14 bases between. The germline gives CDR1 PRHDT, CDR2 FYEKMQ (reference sequence). The CDR3 DNA follows: TGTGCCAGCACCCAGAGGGGCAGGGAGACCCAGTACTTC. The encoded protein is CASTQRGRETQYF.

Regarding this clone: The sample holds other DNA sequences that translate to the same CDR3. V and J are TRBV6-5 and TRBJ2-5; D gene ambiguous. Trimming cost V 0 bases and J 5 bases, with 4 bases left between them. Germline lookup yields CDR1 MNHEY and CDR2 SVGAGI. The length of the CDR3 is 12 residues. DNA for the CDR3: TGTGCCAGCAGTTACTCGGGGGAGACCCAGTACTTC. Its protein is CASSYSGETQYF.

The chain employs TRBV5-1 and TRBJ1-1; perhaps TRBD1 as D (6 bases). The CDR3 sequence is 14 residues long. Trimming cost V 4 bases and J 5 bases, with 15 bases left between them. Germline values: CDR1 SGHRS, CDR2 YFSETQ. The CDR3: CASSRVGGRTEAFF. The CDR3 coding sequence is TGCGCCAGCAGCCGGGTAGGGGGTCGGACTGAAGCTTTCTTT. The full variable domain, with the rest looked up from reference TRBV5-1 and TRBJ1-1, is KAGVTQTPRYLIKTRGQQVTLSCSPISGHRSVSWYQQTPGQGLQFLFEYFSETQRNKGNFPGRFSGRQFSNSRSEMNVSTLELGDSALYLCASSRVGGRTEAFFGQGTRLTVV.

Only a few counts were recorded for this clone. The chain uses TRBV7-8 and TRBJ1-5, with D perhaps TRBD1 (5 bases). The germline V and J ends were trimmed by 3 bases and 4 bases, with 7 bases remaining between them. Per the germline V gene, CDR1 is SGHVS and CDR2 is FQNEAQ. CDR3 size: 13 residues. CDR3 in amino acids: CASSFGGNQPQHF. CDR3 nucleotides: TGTGCCAGCAGCTTTGGGGGGAATCAGCCCCAGCATTTT.

The V call is TRBV25-1, the J call TRBJ1-1, with TRBD1 identical over 7 bases. The CDR3 totals 13 residues. The germline V gene encodes CDR1 MGHDK and CDR2 SYGVNS. J was trimmed by 6 bases and V by 4 bases; bases with no gene match: 5. Written as DNA, the CDR3 is TGTGCCAGCAGTGGAACAGGGGCAGCTGAAGCTTTCTTT. Amino acid sequence: CASSGTGAAEAFF.

This clone came up a few times. This rearrangement joins TRBV29-1 to TRBJ1-1; TRBD1 agrees at 8 bases. This CDR3 region has 12 residues. With 7 bases clipped from V and 1 base from J, the junction kept 2 bases outside the gene matches. The germline V gene encodes CDR1 SQVTM and CDR2 ANQGSEA. DNA for the CDR3: TGCAGCGCCGACAGGGGGAACACTGAAGCTTTCTTT. It is translated as CSADRGNTEAFF.

The rearrangement joins TRBV5-1 to TRBJ1-1; D is possibly TRBD1 (5 bases). Per germline, CDR1 SGHRS and CDR2 YFSETQ. V shed 7 bases and J shed 1 base, with 8 bases lying between them. CDR3 length equals 12 residues. The CDR3 sequence is CASGDRNTEAFF. CDR3 DNA: TGCGCCAGCGGTGACAGGAACACTGAAGCTTTCTTT. Combining the CDR3 with reference TRBV5-1 and TRBJ1-1 gives the whole variable domain KAGVTQTPRYLIKTRGQQVTLSCSPISGHRSVSWYQQTPGQGLQFLFEYFSETQRNKGNFPGRFSGRQFSNSRSEMNVSTLELGDSALYLCASGDRNTEAFFGQGTRLTVV.

This clone appeared a single time. The V gene is TRBV6-1, the J gene TRBJ1-1; 7 bases match TRBD1. V lost 7 bases, J lost 4 bases, and 9 bases stayed unmatched. The CDR3 covers 14 residues. Germline CDR1 reads MNHNS; CDR2 reads SASEGT. This chain's CDR3 is CASIYDREGTEAFF. DNA for the CDR3: TGTGCCAGCATTTACGACAGGGAGGGCACTGAAGCTTTCTTT.

J is TRBJ1-2 and V is TRBV11-2; 9 bases are shared with TRBD1. CDR3 length: 15 amino acids. The germline gives CDR1 SGHAT, CDR2 FQNNGV. V lost 1 base, J lost 10 bases, and 10 bases stayed unmatched. As DNA, the CDR3 is TGTGCCAGCAGCTTAGGGCCGGGACAGGGTTTTGTCTACACCTTC. It translates to CASSLGPGQGFVYTF.

This clone was observed a handful of times. The rearrangement joins TRBV7-9 to TRBJ1-1; 7 nucleotides align to TRBD1. The ends lost 4 bases at V and 4 bases at J; junction bases unmatched: 9. The CDR3 runs to 15 residues. Germline loops: CDR1 SEHNR, CDR2 FQNEAQ (reference sequence). The DNA of the CDR3 is TGTGCCAGCAGCTGGTCAACAGGGGTGGGCACTGAAGCTTTCTTT. It encodes CASSWSTGVGTEAFF.

The chain recombines TRBV14 with TRBJ2-7; D may be TRBD1 or TRBD2 (5 bases each). Trimming removed 4 bases at V and 4 bases at J, with 11 bases between. The CDR3 sequence is 13 residues long. Germline V gives CDR1 SGHDN, CDR2 FVKESK. DNA of the CDR3: TGTGCCAGCAGCCCGGGACCACATTACGAGCAGTACTTC. This gives the protein CASSPGPHYEQYF.

CDR3 loop: CSGRPDGNTEAFF. Here the CDR3 DNA reads TGCAGCGGCCGGCCCGACGGGAACACTGAAGCTTTCTTT. The chain employs TRBV29-1 and TRBJ1-1; D not certain. Trimming pared 7 bases from V and 1 base from J, leaving 13 bases between. Per the germline V gene, CDR1 is SQVTM and CDR2 is ANQGSEA. CDR3 size: 13 residues. Variable domain in full (rest from reference TRBV29-1 and TRBJ1-1): SAVISQKPSRDICQRGTSLTIQCQVDSQVTMMFWYRQQPGQSLTLIATANQGSEATYESGFVIDKFPISRPNLTFSTLTVSNMSPEDSSIYLCSGRPDGNTEAFFGQGTRLTVV.

The chain is built from TRBV4-2 and TRBJ2-1, with D possibly matching TRBD1 (5 bases). The germline V and J ends were trimmed by 0 bases and 13 bases, with 10 bases remaining between them. Germline V gene lookup returns CDR1 LGHNA and CDR2 YNFKEQ. This CDR3 contains 12 residues. In nucleotides, the CDR3 is TGTGCCAGCAGCCAAGATGGGGCGAAACAGTTCTTC. Protein sequence: CASSQDGAKQFF.